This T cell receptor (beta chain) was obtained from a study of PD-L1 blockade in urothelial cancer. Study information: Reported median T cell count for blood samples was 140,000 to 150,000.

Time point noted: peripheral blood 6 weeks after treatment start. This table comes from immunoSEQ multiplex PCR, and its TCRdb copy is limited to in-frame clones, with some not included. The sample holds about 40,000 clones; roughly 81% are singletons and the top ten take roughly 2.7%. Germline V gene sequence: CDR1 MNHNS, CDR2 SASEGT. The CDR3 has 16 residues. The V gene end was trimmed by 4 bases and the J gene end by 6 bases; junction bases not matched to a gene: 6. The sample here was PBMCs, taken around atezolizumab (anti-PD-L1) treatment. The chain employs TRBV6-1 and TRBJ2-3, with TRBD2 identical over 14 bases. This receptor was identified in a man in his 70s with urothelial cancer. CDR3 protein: CASSVGLAGGFDTQYF. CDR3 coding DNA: TGTGCCAGCAGTGTAGGACTAGCGGGAGGATTCGATACGCAGTATTTT.